This T cell receptor beta chain originates from a study of regulatory T cells in long-lasting Graves disease. Findings of the study overall: The study found lower TCR diversity in persistent Graves' patients than in newly diagnosed ones.

Through Arm-PCR of CDR3 regions and iRepertoire HTBI primers, TCR beta libraries were built. A single record per CDR3 protein comes from TCRdb applying MiXCR to the multiplex PCR reads. The data show around 500,000 distinct CDR3 sequences, roughly 16% seen once. In its sample, this clonotype was seen many times. Its antigen remains unidentified. CDR3 length: 17 residues. CDR1 is MDHEN and CDR2 is SYDVKM in the germline V gene. J lost 6 bases, V lost 3 bases, and 8 bases had no gene match. Time point meaning: newly diagnosed GD, antithyroid drugs for less than 3 months. Researchers made the TCR library from RNA that was extracted from PBMCs. This same sample was also part of a study on T cells in Graves' hyperthyroidism and ophthalmopathy. From that second work: The HTBI set primed first-round TCR CDR3 RT-PCR.

The clonotype originates from a woman aged 35-65 years with Graves disease. The chain joins TRBV28 to TRBJ2-2; 12 positions match TRBD1. The material sequenced was peripheral blood mononuclear cells (PBMCs), taken at new diagnosis, from a patient treated with antithyroid drugs. As DNA, the CDR3 is TGTGCCAGCAGTTTTACCTCCCGGGACAGGGGGCCCGGGGAGCTGTTTTTT. Its protein is CASSFTSRDRGPGELFF.